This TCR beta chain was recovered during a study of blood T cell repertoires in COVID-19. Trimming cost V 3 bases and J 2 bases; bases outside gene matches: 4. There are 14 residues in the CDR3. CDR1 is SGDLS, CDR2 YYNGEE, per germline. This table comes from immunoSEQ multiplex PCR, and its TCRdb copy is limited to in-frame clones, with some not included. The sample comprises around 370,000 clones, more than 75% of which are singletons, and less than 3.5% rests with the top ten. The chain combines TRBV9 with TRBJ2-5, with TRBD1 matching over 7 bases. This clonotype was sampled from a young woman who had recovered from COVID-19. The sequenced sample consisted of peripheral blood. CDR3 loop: CASSAQGFQETQYF. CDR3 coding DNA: TGTGCCAGCAGCGCACAGGGGTTTCAAGAGACCCAGTACTTC.